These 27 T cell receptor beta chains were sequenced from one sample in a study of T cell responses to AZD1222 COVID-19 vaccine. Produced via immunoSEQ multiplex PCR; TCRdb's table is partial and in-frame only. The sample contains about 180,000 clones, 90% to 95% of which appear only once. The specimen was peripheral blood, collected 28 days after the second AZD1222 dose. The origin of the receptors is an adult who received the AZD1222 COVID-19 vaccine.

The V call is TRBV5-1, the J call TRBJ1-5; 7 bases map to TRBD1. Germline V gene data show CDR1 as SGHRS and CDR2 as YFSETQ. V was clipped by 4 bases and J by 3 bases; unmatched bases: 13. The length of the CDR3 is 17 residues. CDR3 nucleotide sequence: TGCGCCAGCAGCCAGAATCCCGGGACAGTGAACAATCAGCCCCAGCATTTT. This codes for CASSQNPGTVNNQPQHF.

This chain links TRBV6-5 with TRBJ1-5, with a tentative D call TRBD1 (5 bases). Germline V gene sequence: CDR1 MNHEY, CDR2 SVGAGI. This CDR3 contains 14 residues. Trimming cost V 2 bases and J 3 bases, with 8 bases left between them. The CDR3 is CASSYDRFNQPQHF. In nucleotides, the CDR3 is TGTGCCAGCAGTTACGACAGATTCAATCAGCCCCAGCATTTT.

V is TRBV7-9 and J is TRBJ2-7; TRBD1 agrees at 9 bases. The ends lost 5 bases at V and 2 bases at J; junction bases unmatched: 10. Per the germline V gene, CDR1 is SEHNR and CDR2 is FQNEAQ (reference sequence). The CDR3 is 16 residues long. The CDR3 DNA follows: TGTGCCAGCAGCGGTAACAGGGGGCGCAAAACCTACGAGCAGTACTTC. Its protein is CASSGNRGRKTYEQYF.

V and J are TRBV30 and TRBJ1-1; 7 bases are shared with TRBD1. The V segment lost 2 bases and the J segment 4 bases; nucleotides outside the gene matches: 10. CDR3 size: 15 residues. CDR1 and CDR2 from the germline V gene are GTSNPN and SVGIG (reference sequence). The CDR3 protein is CAWSYNRGRVTEAFF. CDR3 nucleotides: TGTGCCTGGAGTTACAACAGGGGACGGGTCACTGAAGCTTTCTTT.

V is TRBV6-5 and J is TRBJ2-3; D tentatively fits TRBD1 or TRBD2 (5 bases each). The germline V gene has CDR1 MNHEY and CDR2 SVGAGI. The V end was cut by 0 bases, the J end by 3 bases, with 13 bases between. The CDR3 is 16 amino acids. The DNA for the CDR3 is TGTGCCAGCAGTTACTCCGAGGGGCAGGAGACAGATACGCAGTATTTT. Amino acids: CASSYSEGQETDTQYF.

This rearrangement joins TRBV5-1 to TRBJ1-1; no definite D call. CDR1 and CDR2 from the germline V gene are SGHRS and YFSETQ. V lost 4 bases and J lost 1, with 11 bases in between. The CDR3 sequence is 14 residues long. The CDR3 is CASSPWAQNTEAFF. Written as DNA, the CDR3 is TGCGCCAGCAGCCCCTGGGCACAGAACACTGAAGCTTTCTTT.

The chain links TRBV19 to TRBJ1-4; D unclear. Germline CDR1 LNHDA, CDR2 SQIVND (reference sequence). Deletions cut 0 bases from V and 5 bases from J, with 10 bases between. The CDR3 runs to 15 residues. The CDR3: CASSIEGRRNEKLFF. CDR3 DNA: TGTGCCAGTAGTATAGAAGGCAGAAGAAATGAAAAACTGTTTTTT.

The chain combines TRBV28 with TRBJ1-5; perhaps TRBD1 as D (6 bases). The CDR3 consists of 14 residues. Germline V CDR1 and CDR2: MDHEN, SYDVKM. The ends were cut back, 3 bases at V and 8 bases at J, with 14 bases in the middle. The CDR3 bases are TGTGCCAGCAGTTTTAGGGGGTCCATCAAGCCCCAGCATTTT. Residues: CASSFRGSIKPQHF.

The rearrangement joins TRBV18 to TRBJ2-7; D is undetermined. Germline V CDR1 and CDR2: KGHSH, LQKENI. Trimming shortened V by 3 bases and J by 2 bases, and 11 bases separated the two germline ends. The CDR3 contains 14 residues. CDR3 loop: CASSPPLSTYEQYF. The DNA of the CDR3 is TGTGCCAGCTCACCTCCCCTGAGCACCTACGAGCAGTACTTC.

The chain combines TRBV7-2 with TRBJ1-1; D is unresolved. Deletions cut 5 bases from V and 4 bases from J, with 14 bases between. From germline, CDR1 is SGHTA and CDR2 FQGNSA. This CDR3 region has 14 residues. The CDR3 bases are TGTGCCAGCAGCCCCTTAGTATTAGCCACTGAAGCTTTCTTT. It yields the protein CASSPLVLATEAFF.

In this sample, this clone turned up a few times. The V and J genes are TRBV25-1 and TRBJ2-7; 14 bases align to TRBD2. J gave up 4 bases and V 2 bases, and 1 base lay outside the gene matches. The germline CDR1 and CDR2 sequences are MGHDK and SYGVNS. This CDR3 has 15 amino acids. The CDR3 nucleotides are TGTGCCAGCAGTGAAGGGACTAGCGGGAGTTACGAGCAGTACTTC. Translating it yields CASSEGTSGSYEQYF.

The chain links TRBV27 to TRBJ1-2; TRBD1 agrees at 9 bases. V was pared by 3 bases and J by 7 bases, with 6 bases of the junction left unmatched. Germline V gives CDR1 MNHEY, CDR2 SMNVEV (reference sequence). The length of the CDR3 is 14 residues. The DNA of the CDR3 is TGTGCCAGCAGTTTGGGACAGGGCCTTTCTGGCTACACCTTC. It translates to CASSLGQGLSGYTF.

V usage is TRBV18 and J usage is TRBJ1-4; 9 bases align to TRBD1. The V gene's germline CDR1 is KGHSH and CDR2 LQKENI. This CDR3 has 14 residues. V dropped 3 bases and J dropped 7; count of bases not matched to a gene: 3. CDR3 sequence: CASSPGQGAEKLFF. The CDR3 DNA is TGTGCCAGCTCACCGGGACAGGGTGCTGAAAAACTGTTTTTT.

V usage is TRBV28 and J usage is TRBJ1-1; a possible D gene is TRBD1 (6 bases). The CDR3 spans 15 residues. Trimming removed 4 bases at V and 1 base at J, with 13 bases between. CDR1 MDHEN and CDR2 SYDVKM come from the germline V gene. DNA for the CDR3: TGTGCCAGCAGTTATCTTGGGGGGGCGAACACTGAAGCTTTCTTT. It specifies CASSYLGGANTEAFF. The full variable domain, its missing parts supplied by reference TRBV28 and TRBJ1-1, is DVKVTQSSRYLVKRTGEKVFLECVQDMDHENMFWYRQDPGLGLRLIYFSYDVKMKEKGDIPEGYSVSREKKERFSLILESASTNQTSMYLCASSYLGGANTEAFFGQGTRLTVV.

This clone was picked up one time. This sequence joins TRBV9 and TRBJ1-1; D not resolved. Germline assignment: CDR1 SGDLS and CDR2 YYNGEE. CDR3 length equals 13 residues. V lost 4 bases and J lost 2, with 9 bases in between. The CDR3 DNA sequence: TGTGCCAGCAGCCCGTGGATAAACACTGAAGCTTTCTTT. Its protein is CASSPWINTEAFF.

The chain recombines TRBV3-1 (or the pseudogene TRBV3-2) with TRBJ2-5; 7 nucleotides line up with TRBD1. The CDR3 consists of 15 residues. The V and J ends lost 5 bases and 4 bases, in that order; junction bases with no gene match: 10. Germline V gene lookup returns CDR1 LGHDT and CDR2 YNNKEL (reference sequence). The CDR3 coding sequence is TGTGCCAGCAGCTCCCGACAGGGTGGGGGAGAGACCCAGTACTTC. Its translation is CASSSRQGGGETQYF.

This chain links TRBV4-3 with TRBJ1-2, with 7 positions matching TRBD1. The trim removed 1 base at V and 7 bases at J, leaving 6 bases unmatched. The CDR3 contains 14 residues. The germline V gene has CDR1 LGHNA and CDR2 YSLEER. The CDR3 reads CASSQVDRDGGYTF. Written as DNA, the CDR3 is TGCGCCAGCAGCCAAGTTGACAGGGATGGTGGCTACACCTTC.

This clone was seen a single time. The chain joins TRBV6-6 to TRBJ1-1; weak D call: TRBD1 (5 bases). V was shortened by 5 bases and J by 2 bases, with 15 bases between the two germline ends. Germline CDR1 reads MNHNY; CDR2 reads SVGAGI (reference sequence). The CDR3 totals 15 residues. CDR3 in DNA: TGTGCCAGCAGTGGGGGATACCGGGATAACACTGAAGCTTTCTTT. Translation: CASSGGYRDNTEAFF.

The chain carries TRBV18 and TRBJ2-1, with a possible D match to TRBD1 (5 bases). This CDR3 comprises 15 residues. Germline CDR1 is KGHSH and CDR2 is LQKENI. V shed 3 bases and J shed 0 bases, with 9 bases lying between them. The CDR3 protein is CASSPPTASYNEQFF. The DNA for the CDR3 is TGTGCCAGCTCACCTCCGACAGCCTCCTACAATGAGCAGTTCTTC.

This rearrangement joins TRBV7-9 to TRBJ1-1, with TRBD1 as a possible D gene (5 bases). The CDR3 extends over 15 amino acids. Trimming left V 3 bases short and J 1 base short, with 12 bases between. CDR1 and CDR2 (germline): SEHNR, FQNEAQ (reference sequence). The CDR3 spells CASSLRGAANTEAFF. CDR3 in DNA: TGTGCCAGCAGCTTGAGAGGGGCTGCGAACACTGAAGCTTTCTTT.

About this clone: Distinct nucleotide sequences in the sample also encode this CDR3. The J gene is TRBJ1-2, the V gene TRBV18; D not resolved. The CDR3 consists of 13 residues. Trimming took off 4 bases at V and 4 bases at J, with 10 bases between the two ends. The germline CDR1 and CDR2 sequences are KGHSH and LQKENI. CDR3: CASSLDSLYGYTF. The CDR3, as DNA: TGTGCCAGCTCACTCGATTCCCTCTATGGCTACACCTTC.

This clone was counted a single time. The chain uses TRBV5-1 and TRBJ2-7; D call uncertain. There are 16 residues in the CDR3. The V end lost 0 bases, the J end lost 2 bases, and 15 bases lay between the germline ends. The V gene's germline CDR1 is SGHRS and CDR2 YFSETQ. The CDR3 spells CASSLAPGDATYEQYF. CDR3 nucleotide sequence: TGCGCCAGCAGCTTGGCCCCTGGGGATGCCACCTACGAGCAGTACTTC. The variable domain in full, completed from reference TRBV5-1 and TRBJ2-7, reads KAGVTQTPRYLIKTRGQQVTLSCSPISGHRSVSWYQQTPGQGLQFLFEYFSETQRNKGNFPGRFSGRQFSNSRSEMNVSTLELGDSALYLCASSLAPGDATYEQYFGPGTRLTVT.

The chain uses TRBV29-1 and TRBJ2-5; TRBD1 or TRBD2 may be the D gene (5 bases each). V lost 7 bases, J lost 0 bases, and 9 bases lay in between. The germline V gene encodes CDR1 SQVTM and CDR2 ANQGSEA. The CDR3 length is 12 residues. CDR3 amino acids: CSGQGHQETQYF. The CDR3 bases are TGCAGCGGGCAGGGACACCAAGAGACCCAGTACTTC.

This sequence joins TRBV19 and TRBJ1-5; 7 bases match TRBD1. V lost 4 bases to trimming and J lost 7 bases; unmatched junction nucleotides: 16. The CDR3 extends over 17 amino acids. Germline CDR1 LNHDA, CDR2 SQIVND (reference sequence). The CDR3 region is CASSTPWRGRPGQPQHF. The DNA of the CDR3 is TGTGCCAGTAGTACACCATGGAGGGGGCGCCCGGGACAGCCCCAGCATTTT.

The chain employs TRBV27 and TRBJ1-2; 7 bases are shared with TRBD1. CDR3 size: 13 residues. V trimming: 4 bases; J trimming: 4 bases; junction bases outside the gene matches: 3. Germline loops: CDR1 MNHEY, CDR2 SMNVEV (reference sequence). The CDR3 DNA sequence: TGTGCCAGCAGTTACAGGGGCCTCTATGGCTACACCTTC. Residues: CASSYRGLYGYTF.

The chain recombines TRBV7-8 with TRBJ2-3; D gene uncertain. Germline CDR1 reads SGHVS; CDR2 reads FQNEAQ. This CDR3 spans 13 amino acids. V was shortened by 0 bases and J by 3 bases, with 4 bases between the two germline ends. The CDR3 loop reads CASSLAQTDTQYF. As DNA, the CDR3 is TGTGCCAGCAGCTTAGCACAGACAGATACGCAGTATTTT.

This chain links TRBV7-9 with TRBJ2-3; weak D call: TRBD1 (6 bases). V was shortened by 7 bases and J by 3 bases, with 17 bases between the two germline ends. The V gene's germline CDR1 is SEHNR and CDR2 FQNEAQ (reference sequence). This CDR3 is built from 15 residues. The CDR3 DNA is TGTGCCAGCATCCTTGGGGGCGCGGGTACAGATACGCAGTATTTT. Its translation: CASILGGAGTDTQYF.